This is a list of T cell receptor beta chains from one sample in a study of T cells in placental villitis. Data came from immunoSEQ multiplex PCR; TCRdb stores just in-frame clones and leaves some out. The sample yields several thousand clones, roughly 78% seen once. The sample taken for sequencing was placental tissue containing maternal and fetal cells. The receptors stem from a human patient with infectious villitis; the placental T cells may come from both mother and fetus. CDR3s include the opening cysteine and the closing phenylalanine or tryptophan. The D gene is left open where the match is weak. Some rows mark clone size as missing; the rest say once, few, many or name a class of expanded clone.

J: TRBJ2-7
size: -
V: TRBV11-2
D: -
DNA: TGTGCCAGCAGCGCTGGGGACCGGGGGCAGTACTTC
CDR3: CASSAGDRGQYF

J: TRBJ2-7
size: -
V: TRBV9
D: -
DNA: TGTGCCAGCAGCCCCGGTTCCTCCTACGAGCAGTACTTC
CDR3: CASSPGSSYEQYF

J: TRBJ2-7
size: once
V: TRBV2
D: -
DNA: TGTGCCAGCAGATACGGATCCTACCGGGGCGAGCAGTACTTC
CDR3: CASRYGSYRGEQYF

J: TRBJ2-3
size: -
V: TRBV11-1
D: TRBD2
DNA: TGTGCCAGCAGCGTGGGACTAGCGGCTAGCACAGATACGCAGTATTTT
CDR3: CASSVGLAASTDTQYF

J: TRBJ1-2
size: -
V: TRBV4-1
D: -
DNA: TGCGCCAGCAGCCCCCCGCACCGACCTAACTATGGCTACACCTTC
CDR3: CASSPPHRPNYGYTF

J: TRBJ2-7
size: -
V: TRBV7-9
D: TRBD1
DNA: TGTGCCAGCAGCACAGAGACAGGGTCCTACGAGCAGTACTTC
CDR3: CASSTETGSYEQYF

J: TRBJ2-2
size: -
V: TRBV7-9
D: -
DNA: TGTGCCAGCAGCCCAACTAGCGGGGAGCTGTTTTTT
CDR3: CASSPTSGELFF

J: TRBJ2-1
size: -
V: TRBV5-1
D: -
DNA: TGCGCCAGCAGCTTGGCTTCTGAGCAGTTCTTC
CDR3: CASSLASEQFF

J: TRBJ2-3
size: -
V: TRBV6-5
D: -
DNA: TGTGCCACCCGACAGAACCGCCTCACAGATACGCAGTATTTT
CDR3: CATRQNRLTDTQYF

J: TRBJ2-7
size: once
V: TRBV2
D: TRBD2
DNA: TGTGCCAGCAGTGAAGCGCGGAGCGGGGGTTACTACGAGCAGTACTTC
CDR3: CASSEARSGGYYEQYF

J: TRBJ1-2
size: -
V: TRBV3-1/TRBV3-2
D: TRBD1
DNA: TGTGCCAGCAGCCAAGACCCTGACAGGGTCGATGGCTACACCTTC
CDR3: CASSQDPDRVDGYTF

J: TRBJ2-7
size: -
V: TRBV5-1
D: TRBD1
DNA: TGCGCCAGCAGCTTGGGGACAGGGCCCTTCCACGAGCAGTACTTC
CDR3: CASSLGTGPFHEQYF

J: TRBJ1-2
size: -
V: TRBV30
D: -
DNA: TGTGCCTGGAGTGAGGGGGGGTACTATGGCTACACCTTC
CDR3: CAWSEGGYYGYTF

J: TRBJ2-5
size: -
V: TRBV5-1
D: -
DNA: TGCGCCAGCAGCCCCGGCTACAGCCAAGAGACCCAGTACTTC
CDR3: CASSPGYSQETQYF

J: TRBJ2-7
size: -
V: TRBV5-1
D: -
DNA: TGCGCCAACCCAGGTTTCGAGCAGTACTTC
CDR3: CANPGFEQYF

J: TRBJ1-3
size: once
V: TRBV4-3
D: -
DNA: TGCGCCAGCAGCCACACACAGGGATCGGGAAACACCATATATTTT
CDR3: CASSHTQGSGNTIYF

J: TRBJ2-5
size: once
V: TRBV9
D: -
DNA: TGTGCCAGCAGCGTAGCCCCCGGGGGTAGCGGATCACAAGAGACCCAGTACTTC
CDR3: CASSVAPGGSGSQETQYF

J: TRBJ1-1
size: -
V: TRBV18
D: -
DNA: TGTGCCAGCTCACCACGAGGGCGAGATGAAGCTTTCTTT
CDR3: CASSPRGRDEAFF

J: TRBJ2-2
size: -
V: TRBV6-5
D: -
DNA: TGTGCCAGCAGTTACCGGTTTACCGGGGAGCTGTTTTTT
CDR3: CASSYRFTGELFF

J: TRBJ1-5
size: -
V: TRBV4-1
D: -
DNA: TGCGCCAGCAAACCGACAGGTAATAGCAATCAGCCCCAGCATTTT
CDR3: CASKPTGNSNQPQHF

J: TRBJ2-3
size: -
V: TRBV3-1/TRBV3-2
D: -
DNA: TGTGCCAGCAGCCAAGGGGGACTCTTCCCCACAGATACGCAGTATTTT
CDR3: CASSQGGLFPTDTQYF

J: TRBJ2-7
size: -
V: TRBV19
D: -
DNA: TGTGCCAGTAGTAAAGGACACGGCTACGAGCAGTACTTC
CDR3: CASSKGHGYEQYF

J: TRBJ1-2
size: -
V: TRBV29-1
D: -
DNA: TGCAGCGCCACTCCGGGAGATCGCGGTGGCTACACCTTC
CDR3: CSATPGDRGGYTF

J: TRBJ1-2
size: -
V: TRBV15
D: TRBD1
DNA: TGTGCCACCAGCAGTGGCAGGGGGCTCGGTGGCTACACCTTC
CDR3: CATSSGRGLGGYTF

J: TRBJ2-3
size: -
V: TRBV5-6
D: TRBD2
DNA: TGTGCCAGCAGCTTGTTTTCAGCGGGGGGCGGCACAGATACGCAGTATTTT
CDR3: CASSLFSAGGGTDTQYF